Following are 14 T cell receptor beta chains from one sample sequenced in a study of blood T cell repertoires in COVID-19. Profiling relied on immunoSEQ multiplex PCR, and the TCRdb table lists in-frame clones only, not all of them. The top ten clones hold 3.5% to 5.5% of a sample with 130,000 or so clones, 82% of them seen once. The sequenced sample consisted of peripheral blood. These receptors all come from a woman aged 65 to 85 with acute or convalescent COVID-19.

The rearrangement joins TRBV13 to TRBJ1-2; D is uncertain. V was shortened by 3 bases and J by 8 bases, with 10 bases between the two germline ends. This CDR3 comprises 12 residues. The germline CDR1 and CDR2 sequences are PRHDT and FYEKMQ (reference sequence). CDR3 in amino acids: CASSFSGGGYTF. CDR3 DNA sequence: TGTGCCAGCAGCTTTTCGGGCGGGGGCTACACCTTC. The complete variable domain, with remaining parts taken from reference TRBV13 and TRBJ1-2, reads AAGVIQSPRHLIKEKRETATLKCYPIPRHDTVYWYQQGPGQDPQFLISFYEKMQSDKGSIPDRFSAQQFSDYHSELNMSSLELGDSALYFCASSFSGGGYTFGSGTRLTVV.

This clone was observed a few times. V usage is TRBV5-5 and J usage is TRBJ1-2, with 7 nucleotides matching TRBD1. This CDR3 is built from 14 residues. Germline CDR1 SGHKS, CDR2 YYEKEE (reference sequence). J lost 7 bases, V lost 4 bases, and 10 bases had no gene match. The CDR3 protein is CASSHTGVNGGYTF. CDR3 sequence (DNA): TGTGCCAGCAGCCATACAGGGGTAAATGGTGGCTACACCTTC.

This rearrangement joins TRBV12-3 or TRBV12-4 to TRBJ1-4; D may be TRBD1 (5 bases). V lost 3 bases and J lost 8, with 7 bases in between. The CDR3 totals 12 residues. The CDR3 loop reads CASSFPGEKLFF. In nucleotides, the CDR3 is TGTGCCAGCAGTTTCCCAGGGGAAAAACTGTTTTTT.

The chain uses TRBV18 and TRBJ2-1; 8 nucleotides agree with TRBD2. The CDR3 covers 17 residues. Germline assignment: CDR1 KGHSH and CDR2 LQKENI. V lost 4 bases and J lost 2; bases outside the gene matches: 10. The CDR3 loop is CASSRRSGTRPYNEQFF. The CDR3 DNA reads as TGTGCCAGCTCACGGCGATCTGGGACTAGGCCCTACAATGAGCAGTTCTTC. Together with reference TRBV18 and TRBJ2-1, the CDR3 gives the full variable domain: NAGVMQNPRHLVRRRGQEARLRCSPMKGHSHVYWYRQLPEEGLKFMVYLQKENIIDESGMPKERFSAEFPKEGPSILRIQQVVRGDSAAYFCASSRRSGTRPYNEQFFGPGTRLTVL.

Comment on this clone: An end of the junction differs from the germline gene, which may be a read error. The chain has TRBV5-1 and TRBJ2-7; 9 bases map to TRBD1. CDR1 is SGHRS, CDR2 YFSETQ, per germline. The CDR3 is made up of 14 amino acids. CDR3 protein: CASGLDRGDYEQYF. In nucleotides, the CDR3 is TGCGCCAGCGGCTTGGACAGGGGAGACTACGAGCAGTACTTC.

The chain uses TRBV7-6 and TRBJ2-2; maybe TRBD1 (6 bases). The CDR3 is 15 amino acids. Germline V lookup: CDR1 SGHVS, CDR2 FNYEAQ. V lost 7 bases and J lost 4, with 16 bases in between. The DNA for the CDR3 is TGTGCCAGCACCAAACAGGGCTCGGGCACCGGGGAGCTGTTTTTT. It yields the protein CASTKQGSGTGELFF.

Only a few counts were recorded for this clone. CDR3 coding DNA: TGTGCCAGCAGCTCCCCGGCCACGGGTGGGGCCATGTACTTC. This translates into CASSSPATGGAMYF. The V and J genes are TRBV7-6 and TRBJ2-7, with TRBD1 as a possible D gene (5 bases). Trimming stripped 4 bases from V and 12 bases from J, with 22 bases between. CDR1 is SGHVS, CDR2 FNYEAQ, per germline. The CDR3 contains 14 residues.

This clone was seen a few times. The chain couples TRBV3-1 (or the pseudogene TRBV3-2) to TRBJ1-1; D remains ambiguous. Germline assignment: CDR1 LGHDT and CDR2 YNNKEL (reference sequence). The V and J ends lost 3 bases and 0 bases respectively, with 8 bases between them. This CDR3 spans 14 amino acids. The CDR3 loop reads CASSHRGLNTEAFF. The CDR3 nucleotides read TGTGCCAGCAGCCACAGAGGCTTGAACACTGAAGCTTTCTTT.

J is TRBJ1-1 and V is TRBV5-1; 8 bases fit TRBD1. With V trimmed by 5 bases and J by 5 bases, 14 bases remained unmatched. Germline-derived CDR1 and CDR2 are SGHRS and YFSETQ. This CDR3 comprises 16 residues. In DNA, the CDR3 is TGCGCCAGCAGTCTCACCCTGGACAGGGCAAGGACTGAAGCTTTCTTT. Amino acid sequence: CASSLTLDRARTEAFF.

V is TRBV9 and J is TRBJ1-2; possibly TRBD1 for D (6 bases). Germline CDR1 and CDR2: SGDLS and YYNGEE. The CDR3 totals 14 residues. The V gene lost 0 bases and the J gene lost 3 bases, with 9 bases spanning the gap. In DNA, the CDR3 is TGTGCCAGCAGCGTAGGGACAGAGGACTATGGCTACACCTTC. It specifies CASSVGTEDYGYTF.

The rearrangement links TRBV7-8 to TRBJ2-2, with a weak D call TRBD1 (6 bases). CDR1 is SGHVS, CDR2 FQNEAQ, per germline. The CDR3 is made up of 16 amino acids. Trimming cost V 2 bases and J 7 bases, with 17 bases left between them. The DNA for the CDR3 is TGTGCCAGCAGCTTACTCAGGGGAGCGAATTACGGGGAGCTGTTTTTT. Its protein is CASSLLRGANYGELFF.

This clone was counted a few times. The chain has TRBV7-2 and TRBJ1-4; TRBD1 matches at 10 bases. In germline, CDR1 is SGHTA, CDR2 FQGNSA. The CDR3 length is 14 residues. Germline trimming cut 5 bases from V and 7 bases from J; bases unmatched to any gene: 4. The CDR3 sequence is CASSRDRGGEKLFF. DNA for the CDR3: TGTGCCAGCAGCAGGGACAGGGGAGGTGAAAAACTGTTTTTT.

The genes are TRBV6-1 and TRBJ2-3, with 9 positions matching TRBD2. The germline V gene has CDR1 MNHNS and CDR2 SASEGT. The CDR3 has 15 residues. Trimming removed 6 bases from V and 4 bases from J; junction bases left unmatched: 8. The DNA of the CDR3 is TGTGCCAGCAGCCAAAGCGGGGGGTTAGCAGATACGCAGTATTTT. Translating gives CASSQSGGLADTQYF.

CDR3 nucleotide sequence: TGTGCCAGCAGCCCAGACCACGGGGCTAACTATGGCTACACCTTC. It specifies CASSPDHGANYGYTF. The chain has TRBV3-1 (or the pseudogene TRBV3-2) and TRBJ1-2; D gene ambiguous. The V and J ends lost 4 bases and 0 bases respectively, with 12 bases between them. This CDR3 contains 15 residues. CDR1 is LGHDT, CDR2 YNNKEL, per germline (reference sequence).